This T cell receptor beta chain is drawn from a study of shared clonotypes between healthy human individuals. Some clones are missing from TCRdb's copy, which holds only in-frame ones; the method was immunoSEQ multiplex PCR. The sample includes a few hundred thousand clones, over 65% of them seen just once. This TCR was sampled from a man aged 25-40 years in good health. Sequenced sample: memory CD4+ T cells sorted from blood. Sample subset: CD45RA-negative fraction.

CDR3 in amino acids: CASSKKVGQFYGYTF. CDR3 bases: TGTGCCAGCAGCAAAAAGGTGGGACAGTTCTATGGCTACACCTTC. This rearrangement joins TRBV6-5 to TRBJ1-2, with TRBD1 matching 7 bases. Germline-derived CDR1 and CDR2 are MNHEY and SVGAGI. The CDR3 contains 15 residues. V gave up 6 bases and J gave up 4 bases; unmatched junction bases: 11.